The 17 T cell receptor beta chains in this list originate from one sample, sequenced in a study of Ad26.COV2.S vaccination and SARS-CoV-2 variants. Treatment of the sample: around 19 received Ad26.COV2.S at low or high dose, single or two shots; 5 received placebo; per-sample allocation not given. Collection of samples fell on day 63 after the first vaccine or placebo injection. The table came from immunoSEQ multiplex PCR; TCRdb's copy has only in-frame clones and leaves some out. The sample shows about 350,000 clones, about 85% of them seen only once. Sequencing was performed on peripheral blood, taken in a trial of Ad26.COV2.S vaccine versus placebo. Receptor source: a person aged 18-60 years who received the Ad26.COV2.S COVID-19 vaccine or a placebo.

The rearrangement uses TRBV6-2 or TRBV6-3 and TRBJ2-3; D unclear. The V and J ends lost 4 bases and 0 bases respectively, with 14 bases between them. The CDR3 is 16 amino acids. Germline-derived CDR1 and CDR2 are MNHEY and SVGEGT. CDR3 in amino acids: CASSSDPGRSTDTQYF. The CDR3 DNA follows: TGTGCCAGCAGTTCTGACCCAGGACGGAGCACAGATACGCAGTATTTT.

The CDR3: CASSEGLAGFTDTQYF. CDR3 DNA: TGCGCCAGCAGTGAAGGTCTAGCGGGGTTCACAGATACGCAGTATTTT. The rearrangement joins TRBV10-2 to TRBJ2-3; TRBD2 matches at 9 bases. Germline values: CDR1 WSHSY, CDR2 SAAADI. The ends lost 3 bases at V and 2 bases at J; junction bases unmatched: 6. The CDR3 length is 16 residues.

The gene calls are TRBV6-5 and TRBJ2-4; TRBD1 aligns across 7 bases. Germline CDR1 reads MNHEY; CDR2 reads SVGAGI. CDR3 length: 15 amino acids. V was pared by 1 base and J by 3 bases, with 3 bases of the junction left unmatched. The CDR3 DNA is TGTGCCAGCAGTTACTGGACAGGTCTCAAAAACATTCAGTACTTC. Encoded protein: CASSYWTGLKNIQYF.

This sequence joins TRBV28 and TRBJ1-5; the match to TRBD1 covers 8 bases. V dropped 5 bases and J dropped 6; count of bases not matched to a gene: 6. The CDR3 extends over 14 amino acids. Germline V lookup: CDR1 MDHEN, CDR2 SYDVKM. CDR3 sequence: CASSNRGSVQPQHF. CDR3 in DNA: TGTGCCAGCAGTAACAGGGGGAGCGTTCAGCCCCAGCATTTT.

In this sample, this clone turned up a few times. CDR3 sequence: CASSSGPGNTEAFF. The CDR3 bases are TGTGCCAGCAGTTCAGGGCCCGGGAACACTGAAGCTTTCTTT. The chain joins TRBV6-6 to TRBJ1-1; a possible D gene is TRBD1 (5 bases). Germline V gene lookup returns CDR1 MNHNY and CDR2 SVGAGI (reference sequence). Trimming removed 4 bases from V and 1 base from J, with 10 bases in between. This CDR3 contains 14 residues.

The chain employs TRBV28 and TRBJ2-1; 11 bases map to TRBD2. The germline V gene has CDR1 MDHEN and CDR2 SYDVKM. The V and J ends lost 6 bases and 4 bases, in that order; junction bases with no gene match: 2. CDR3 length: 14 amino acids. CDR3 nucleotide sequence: TGTGCCAGCAGGGGACTAGCGGCTTACAATGAGCAGTTCTTC. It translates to CASRGLAAYNEQFF.

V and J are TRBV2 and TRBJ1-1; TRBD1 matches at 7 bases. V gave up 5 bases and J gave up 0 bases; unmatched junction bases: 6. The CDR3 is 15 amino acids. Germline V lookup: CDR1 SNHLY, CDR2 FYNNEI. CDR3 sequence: CASSRQGVVNTEAFF. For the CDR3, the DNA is TGTGCCAGCAGTAGACAGGGAGTGGTGAACACTGAAGCTTTCTTT.

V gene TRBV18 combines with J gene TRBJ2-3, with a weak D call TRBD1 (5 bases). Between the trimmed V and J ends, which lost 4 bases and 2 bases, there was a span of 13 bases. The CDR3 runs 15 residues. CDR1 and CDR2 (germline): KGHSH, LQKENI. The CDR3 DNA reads TGTGCCAGCTCACTAGGGGAAAGGATCACAGATACGCAGTATTTT. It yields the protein CASSLGERITDTQYF.

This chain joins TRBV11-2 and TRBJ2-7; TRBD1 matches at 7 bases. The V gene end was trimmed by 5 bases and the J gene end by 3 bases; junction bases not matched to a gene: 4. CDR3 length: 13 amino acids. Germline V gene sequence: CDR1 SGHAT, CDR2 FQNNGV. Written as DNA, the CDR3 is TGTGCCAGCAGCCGACAGGGTTTCTACGAGCAGTACTTC. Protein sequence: CASSRQGFYEQYF. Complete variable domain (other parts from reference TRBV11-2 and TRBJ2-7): EAGVAQSPRYKIIEKRQSVAFWCNPISGHATLYWYQQILGQGPKLLIQFQNNGVVDDSQLPKDRFSAERLKGVDSTLKIQPAKLEDSAVYLCASSRQGFYEQYFGPGTRLTVT.

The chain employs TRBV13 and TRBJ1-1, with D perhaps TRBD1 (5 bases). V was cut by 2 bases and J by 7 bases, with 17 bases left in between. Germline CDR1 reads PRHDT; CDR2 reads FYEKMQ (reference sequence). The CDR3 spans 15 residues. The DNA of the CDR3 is TGTGCCAGCAGCTTAAGGGGCAGGGTCGGGGATGAAGCTTTCTTT. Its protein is CASSLRGRVGDEAFF. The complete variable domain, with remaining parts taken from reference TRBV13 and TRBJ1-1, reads AAGVIQSPRHLIKEKRETATLKCYPIPRHDTVYWYQQGPGQDPQFLISFYEKMQSDKGSIPDRFSAQQFSDYHSELNMSSLELGDSALYFCASSLRGRVGDEAFFGQGTRLTVV.

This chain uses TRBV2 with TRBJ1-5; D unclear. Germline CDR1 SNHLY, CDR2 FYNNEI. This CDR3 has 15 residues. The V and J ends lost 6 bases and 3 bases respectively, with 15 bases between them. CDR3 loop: CASSHVDSTNQPQHF. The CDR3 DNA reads TGTGCCAGCAGCCACGTAGACTCTACCAATCAGCCCCAGCATTTT.

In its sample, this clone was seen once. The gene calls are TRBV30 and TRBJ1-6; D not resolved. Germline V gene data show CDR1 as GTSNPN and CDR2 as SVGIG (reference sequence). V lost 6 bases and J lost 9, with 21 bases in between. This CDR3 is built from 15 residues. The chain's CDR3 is CACSPWRGPGSPLHF. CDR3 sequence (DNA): TGTGCCTGTTCACCCTGGAGAGGCCCGGGTTCACCCCTCCACTTT.

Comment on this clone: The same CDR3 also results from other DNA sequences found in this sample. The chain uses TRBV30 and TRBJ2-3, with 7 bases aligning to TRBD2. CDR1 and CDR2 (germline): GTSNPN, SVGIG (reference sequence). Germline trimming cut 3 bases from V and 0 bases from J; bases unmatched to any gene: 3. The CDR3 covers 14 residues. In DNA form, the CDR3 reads TGTGCCTGGAGCGCGGGAGTTAGCACAGATACGCAGTATTTT. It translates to CAWSAGVSTDTQYF.

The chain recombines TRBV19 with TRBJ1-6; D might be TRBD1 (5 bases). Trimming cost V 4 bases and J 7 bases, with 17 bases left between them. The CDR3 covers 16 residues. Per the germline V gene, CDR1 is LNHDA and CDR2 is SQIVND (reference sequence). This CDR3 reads CASSTSPGHRNSPLHF. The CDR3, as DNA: TGTGCCAGTAGTACCTCTCCGGGGCATAGGAATTCACCCCTCCACTTT.

This CDR3 reads CASSRSVDYEQYF. In DNA form, the CDR3 reads TGTGCCAGCAGCCGATCAGTCGATTACGAGCAGTACTTC. The chain is built from TRBV7-8 and TRBJ2-7, with D uncertain. Germline CDR1 reads SGHVS; CDR2 reads FQNEAQ. This CDR3 is 13 amino acids long. Trimming stripped 5 bases from V and 4 bases from J, with 12 bases between.

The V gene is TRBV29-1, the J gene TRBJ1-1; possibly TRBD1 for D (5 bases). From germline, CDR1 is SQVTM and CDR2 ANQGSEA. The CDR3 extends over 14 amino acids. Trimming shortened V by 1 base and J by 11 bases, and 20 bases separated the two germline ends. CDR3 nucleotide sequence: TGCAGCGTTGAAGTGCCGGTCCGGGACCTTCGGGCTTTCTTT. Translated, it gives CSVEVPVRDLRAFF.

The CDR3, as DNA: TGTGCCAGCAGCGTAGACATAGGTCGGGACGAGGTCGTG. Amino acids: CASSVDIGRDEVV. J is TRBJ2-7 and V is TRBV5-4; D is possibly TRBD1 or TRBD2 (5 bases each). The germline CDR1 and CDR2 sequences are SGHNT and YYREEE (reference sequence). The CDR3 loop spans 13 amino acids.